This TCR beta chain was obtained from a study of T cell responses to AZD1222 COVID-19 vaccine (dated by TCRdb to 2020 to 2022). General notes on the study: Because spike-specific TCR depth and breadth did not differ between the two schedules, AZD1222 recipients who got a second dose at roughly 4 weeks were pooled with those who got a second dose at roughly 12 weeks. Trial participants were enrolled into age subgroups of 18-55, 56-69 and 70-plus years, which contained 148, 28 and 57 TCR-sequenced participants, respectively. TCR sequencing was performed for 230 to 250 trial participants, of whom 200 to 220 were given two doses of AZD1222 and approximately 25 were given two doses of MenACWY control vaccine.

The CDR3 regions of human TCRbeta chains were analyzed by immunosequencing. The authors processed their data as follows. Repertoire TCRs were checked for matches against a reference library of SARS-CoV-2-specific TCRs that had been generated using the MIRA antigen-specificity platform. Breadth was defined as the fraction of unique TCRs that were SARS-CoV-2-associated, and depth was defined as the fraction of total T cells that were SARS-CoV-2-associated. Using the MIRA data, each spike-specific TCR was assigned both to the spike region to which the TCR was reactive and to a CD4 or CD8 class. Log10-transformed breadth and depth values were compared by one-way ANOVA with Sidak's multiple comparisons tests. TCRdb carries this immuneACCESS record with in-frame sequences only. Its versions omit some clonotypes, under half of them owing to an unresolved V gene in the studies checked, with the rest unexplained. Clone size and V and J calls were adopted from that table, with D and trimming inferred from the DNA. For this sample the table gives about 150,000 clones, of which more than 85% were detected only once. The biggest ten clones account for about 4.5% of the sample.

From a lookup of the germline V gene, CDR1 and CDR2 are SGHRS and YFSETQ. Unmatched junction bases come to 13, with V trimmed by 6 bases and J by 6 bases. CDR3 length: 15 amino acids, cysteine to phenylalanine. The read is trimmed to its CDR3 DNA, 45 bases read in frame from base 1. Points the paper makes about the study in general: Conclusions about previously exposed vaccinees are limited, since just five to seven AZD1222 recipients were seropositive for SARS-CoV-2 at baseline. The vaccine-associated CD4 TCRs covered the entire spike protein, and the dominant responses fell in regions 160-218 and 743-854. No day 14 peak-response samples were available, so repertoires were characterized only after the peak T cell response. In the small 56-69-year group, the increase in depth fell short of significance, most likely because of low power. A significant rise in spike-specific TCR breadth and depth was observed after two AZD1222 doses relative to day 0 and relative to MenACWY recipients. Most participants were white British and females outnumbered males, and the authors suggested that clonal diversity may have been underestimated. Reportedly, close to half of the unique spike-specific TCRs recognized epitopes lying outside the regions that are mutated in the B.1.351 and B.1.1.7 variants.

Comments on this clone: Its antigen target is currently unknown. Base-call qualities are not available, and no considerably larger clone is one nucleotide away.

This sample's time point label indicates: baseline before first vaccination. The vaccinee samples were drawn from two UK trials, COV001 and COV002, one of which was a single-blind randomized controlled phase 2/3 trial testing AZD1222 (ChAdOx1 nCoV-19) in healthy adults. For TCRbeta chain sequencing, PBMC samples were collected from trial participants at day 0 and at day 28 after the second dose. The rearranged segments are TRBV5-1 and TRBJ2-7; TRBD2 agrees with 9 junctional bases. The TCR comes from an adult in good health. The input for sequencing was peripheral blood, taken on day 0 of AZD1222 vaccination. The CDR3 protein: CASTLTGAGGTEQYF. The DNA sequence is given as TGCGCCAGCACCTTAACCGGAGCGGGAGGAACCGAGCAGTACTTC.